This is a list of T cell receptor beta chains from one sample in a study of early stage breast cancer tumors. Here immunoSEQ multiplex PCR was the method, and the copy in TCRdb shows in-frame clones only, minus some. The repertoire has 9,300 or so clones, 70% to 80% of them found once; the top ten carry roughly 15%. What was sequenced was normal breast tissue next to the tumor. The receptors come from a person aged 55 to 75 with breast cancer. Each CDR3 is given with its conserved first and last residue. Each record gives: V gene, clone size, D gene, J gene, CDR3 protein, CDR3 DNA. A D gene is named only where the DNA matches it firmly. The size of a clone is reported for some rows only, either as once, few or many, or as a class for expanded clones.

v_call: TRBV6-5
clone_size: large
d_call: TRBD1
j_call: TRBJ1-2
cdr3_aa: CASSYSGQGRGYTF
cdr3_nt: TGTGCCAGCAGTTACTCGGGACAGGGACGGGGCTACACCTTC

v_call: TRBV7-8
clone_size: -
d_call: -
j_call: TRBJ1-3
cdr3_aa: CASSLEPGPAGNTIYF
cdr3_nt: TGTGCCAGCAGCTTAGAACCAGGGCCGGCTGGAAACACCATATATTTT

v_call: TRBV5-1
clone_size: -
d_call: TRBD2
j_call: TRBJ2-3
cdr3_aa: CASSLGLAGRSTDTQYF
cdr3_nt: TGCGCCAGCAGCTTGGGACTAGCGGGAAGGTCCACAGATACGCAGTATTTT

v_call: TRBV30
clone_size: -
d_call: -
j_call: TRBJ1-2
cdr3_aa: CAWSSGINSNYGYTF
cdr3_nt: TGTGCCTGGAGTTCCGGGATCAACTCTAACTATGGCTACACCTTC

v_call: TRBV9
clone_size: -
d_call: TRBD1
j_call: TRBJ2-3
cdr3_aa: CASSDGTATGTDTQYF
cdr3_nt: TGTGCCAGCAGCGATGGGACAGCCACCGGCACAGATACGCAGTATTTT

v_call: TRBV5-8
clone_size: -
d_call: TRBD2
j_call: TRBJ2-1
cdr3_aa: CASRGLAAPTHEQFF
cdr3_nt: TGTGCCAGCAGAGGACTAGCGGCACCAACACATGAGCAGTTCTTC

v_call: TRBV29-1
clone_size: -
d_call: TRBD1
j_call: TRBJ2-7
cdr3_aa: CSVGTGREQYF
cdr3_nt: TGCAGCGTTGGGACAGGGAGGGAGCAGTACTTC

v_call: TRBV30
clone_size: -
d_call: TRBD1
j_call: TRBJ2-1
cdr3_aa: CALGQGLGNEQFF
cdr3_nt: TGTGCCTTAGGACAGGGGCTGGGGAATGAGCAGTTCTTC

v_call: TRBV4-2
clone_size: -
d_call: -
j_call: TRBJ2-7
cdr3_aa: CASSQLKRATDHEQYF
cdr3_nt: TGTGCCAGCAGCCAGCTCAAGCGGGCCACCGACCACGAGCAGTACTTC

v_call: TRBV4-1
clone_size: -
d_call: -
j_call: TRBJ2-5
cdr3_aa: CASSQTPGGNRQETQYF
cdr3_nt: TGCGCCAGCAGCCAAACTCCTGGGGGGAATCGGCAAGAGACCCAGTACTTC

v_call: TRBV15
clone_size: few
d_call: -
j_call: TRBJ2-5
cdr3_aa: CATSRDRETQYF
cdr3_nt: TGTGCCACCAGCAGAGATCGGGAGACCCAGTACTTC

v_call: TRBV9
clone_size: -
d_call: -
j_call: TRBJ1-1
cdr3_aa: CANLPGRVNTEAFF
cdr3_nt: TGTGCCAACCTACCTGGGCGGGTAAACACTGAAGCTTTCTTT

v_call: TRBV7-9
clone_size: once
d_call: -
j_call: TRBJ2-7
cdr3_aa: CASSLMRASSYEQYF
cdr3_nt: TGTGCCAGCAGCTTAATGAGGGCGAGCTCCTACGAGCAGTACTTC

v_call: TRBV15
clone_size: once
d_call: TRBD2
j_call: TRBJ2-2
cdr3_aa: CATSRISGTGELFF
cdr3_nt: TGTGCCACCAGCAGAATTAGCGGGACCGGGGAGCTGTTTTTT

v_call: TRBV7-8
clone_size: -
d_call: TRBD2
j_call: TRBJ2-5
cdr3_aa: CASSMRLAGAQYF
cdr3_nt: TGTGCCAGCAGCATGAGACTAGCTGGGGCCCAGTACTTC

v_call: TRBV9
clone_size: -
d_call: TRBD1
j_call: TRBJ1-5
cdr3_aa: CASSVGGGEGQPQHF
cdr3_nt: TGTGCCAGCAGCGTAGGAGGGGGCGAGGGGCAGCCCCAGCATTTT

v_call: TRBV28
clone_size: -
d_call: TRBD1
j_call: TRBJ2-2
cdr3_aa: CASSFHEGQGTGELFF
cdr3_nt: TGTGCCAGCAGTTTCCACGAGGGACAGGGCACCGGGGAGCTGTTTTTT

v_call: TRBV7-2
clone_size: -
d_call: TRBD1
j_call: TRBJ1-2
cdr3_aa: CASSPDRAGGYTF
cdr3_nt: TGTGCCAGCAGCCCGGACAGGGCAGGTGGCTACACCTTC

v_call: TRBV5-1
clone_size: -
d_call: -
j_call: TRBJ1-1
cdr3_aa: CASSLVGGSTEAFF
cdr3_nt: TGCGCCAGCAGCTTGGTCGGAGGTAGCACTGAAGCTTTCTTT

v_call: TRBV5-6
clone_size: -
d_call: TRBD1
j_call: TRBJ2-2
cdr3_aa: CASSLGRGTGGSGELFF
cdr3_nt: TGTGCCAGCAGCTTGGGTCGCGGGACAGGGGGCTCCGGGGAGCTGTTTTTT

v_call: TRBV6-5
clone_size: once
d_call: TRBD1
j_call: TRBJ2-7
cdr3_aa: CASSYEGQGDEQYF
cdr3_nt: TGTGCCAGCAGTTACGAGGGACAGGGCGACGAGCAGTACTTC

v_call: TRBV5-1
clone_size: -
d_call: TRBD1
j_call: TRBJ2-7
cdr3_aa: CASSARDRDLDEQYF
cdr3_nt: TGCGCCAGCAGCGCCCGGGACAGGGATTTGGACGAGCAGTACTTC

v_call: TRBV28
clone_size: -
d_call: -
j_call: TRBJ2-1
cdr3_aa: CASRLAPSYNEQFF
cdr3_nt: TGTGCCAGCAGACTAGCCCCCTCCTACAATGAGCAGTTCTTC